This T cell receptor beta chain appears in the sequencing data of a study of CD8 T cells in Susac syndrome. Trimming stripped 7 bases from V and 0 bases from J, with 10 bases between. CDR3 length: 14 residues. The V gene's germline CDR1 is MNHNS and CDR2 SASEGT. This clonotype was found once. RNA totalling roughly 0.45 to 1 ug underwent reverse transcription with random hexamers. TCRdb analysed the immunoSEQ multiplex PCR reads with MiXCR anew, one entry per CDR3 protein. This sample has roughly 250,000 distinct CDR3 sequences, with almost 97% found just once. Sequencing was carried out using CD4+ T cells from PBMCs. The chain recombines TRBV6-1 with TRBJ2-4; a weak D match, TRBD1 (5 bases). The TCR sequence derives from a human donor with Susac syndrome. The CDR3 nucleotides are TGTGCCAGCAAGGCAGGGTCAGCCAAAAACATTCAGTACTTC. Its translation is CASKAGSAKNIQYF.